These T cell receptor beta chains were read from a single sample in a study of cytomegalovirus exposure and HLA in healthy donors. The protocol was immunoSEQ multiplex PCR, while the TCRdb copy is restricted to in-frame clones and leaves out a portion. Among about 160,000 clones, about 71% were seen once, and the ten largest hold more than 2.5%. The specimen was PBMCs. These receptors all come from a woman in her 30s in good health and CMV-seronegative. Both conserved end residues are part of each CDR3. D genes are given only for firm matches. Size is stated for part of the rows, as once, few or many counts, or as a class when the clone is expanded.

d_gene,j_gene,abundance,v_gene,CDR3nt,CDR3aa
-,TRBJ2-6,-,TRBV7-8,TGTGCCAGCAGCTTTTCGGGGTTGGTACCTGGGGCCAACGTCCTGACTTTC,CASSFSGLVPGANVLTF
TRBD2,TRBJ2-3,-,TRBV4-1,TGCGCCAGCAGCCGAACTAGCGGGAGCACAGATACGCAGTATTTT,CASSRTSGSTDTQYF
-,TRBJ1-2,-,TRBV7-9,TGTGCCAGCAGCTTAATGGGTTTCGGGTATGGCTACACCTTC,CASSLMGFGYGYTF
-,TRBJ1-3,-,TRBV28,TGTGCCAGCAGTTTAGCCCCCTGGGAGGCTGATGGAAACACCATATATTTT,CASSLAPWEADGNTIYF
TRBD1,TRBJ2-1,few,TRBV6-6,TGTGCCAGCAATGGGGGACAGTTTTACAATGAGCAGTTCTTC,CASNGGQFYNEQFF
TRBD1,TRBJ2-7,-,TRBV30,TGTGCCTGGAGTGATGAGGGACAGGGTTACGAGCAGTACTTC,CAWSDEGQGYEQYF
TRBD1,TRBJ2-1,-,TRBV6-5,TGTGCCAGCAGTTACTCACCGACAGGGTACAATGAGCAGTTCTTC,CASSYSPTGYNEQFF
-,TRBJ1-5,-,TRBV5-1,TGCGCCAGCAGCTTGGCCGGGGACTACTATCAGCCCCAGCATTTT,CASSLAGDYYQPQHF
TRBD2,TRBJ2-3,-,TRBV30,TGTGCCTTGCGCCGGACTAGCGTACCCACAGATACGCAGTATTTT,CALRRTSVPTDTQYF
-,TRBJ2-7,-,TRBV5-1,TGCGCCAGCAGCTTATGGGAGGCGAGCGTCAACGAGCAGTACTTC,CASSLWEASVNEQYF
-,TRBJ2-3,-,TRBV5-1,TGCGCCAGCAGCTTGGGCGGGGGCGTAATGTCTACGCAGTATTTT,CASSLGGGVMSTQYF
-,TRBJ2-1,once,TRBV6-6,TGTGCCAGCAACCTAGATCTAGGTCATGAGCAGTTCTTC,CASNLDLGHEQFF
TRBD2,TRBJ2-1,-,TRBV10-3,TGTGCCATCAGTGAGTCGATGACTAGCGGCAATGAGCAGTTCTTC,CAISESMTSGNEQFF
TRBD1,TRBJ1-1,-,TRBV28,TGTGCCAGCAGTTTATTTATGCGCGACAGGGAGGATCTTAGCACTGAAGCTTTCTTT,CASSLFMRDREDLSTEAFF